This T cell receptor beta chain was found in a study of blood T cell repertoires in COVID-19. Original methodology: Estimation of nucleated cell counts relied on the amplification of reference gene primers. The data were produced by immunoSEQ multiplex PCR, yet TCRdb's version contains in-frame clones alone and is incomplete. The V and J calls and the clone size are those of that table, but D and trimming were determined from the DNA. The table records tens of thousands of clones, 86% of them present only once. Losses at the gene ends were 3 bases for V and 0 bases for J; bases not matched to a gene: 1. The V gene's germline CDR1 is MDHEN and CDR2 SYDVKM. The CDR3 covers 14 residues.

The sequence derives from a human donor with active COVID-19. The donor label of this sample is uncertain. V usage is TRBV28 and J usage is TRBJ2-7; 8 bases are a match to TRBD2. Sequencing was performed on peripheral blood. The chain's CDR3 is CASSFGTSSYEQYF. CDR3 coding DNA: TGTGCCAGCAGTTTTGGGACTAGCTCCTACGAGCAGTACTTC.